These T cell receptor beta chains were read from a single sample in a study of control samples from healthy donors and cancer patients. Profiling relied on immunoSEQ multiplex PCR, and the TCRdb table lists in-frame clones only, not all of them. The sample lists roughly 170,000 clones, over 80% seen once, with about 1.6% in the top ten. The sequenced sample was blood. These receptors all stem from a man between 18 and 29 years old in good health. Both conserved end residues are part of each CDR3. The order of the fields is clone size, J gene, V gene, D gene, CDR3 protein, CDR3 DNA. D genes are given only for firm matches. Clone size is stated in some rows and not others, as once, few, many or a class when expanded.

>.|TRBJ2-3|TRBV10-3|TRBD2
CAIRASGGGTDTQYF
TGTGCCATCAGGGCTAGCGGGGGGGGGACAGATACGCAGTATTTT
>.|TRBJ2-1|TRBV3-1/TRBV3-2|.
CASSQGGASAYNEQFF
TGTGCCAGCAGCCAAGGGGGGGCCAGTGCCTACAATGAGCAGTTCTTC
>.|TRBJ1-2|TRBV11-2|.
CASSLRRRLYGYTF
TGTGCCAGCAGCTTGCGCAGAAGGCTCTATGGCTACACCTTC
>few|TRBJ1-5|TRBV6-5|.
CASTQDSNQPQHF
TGTGCCAGCACACAGGATAGCAATCAGCCCCAGCATTTT
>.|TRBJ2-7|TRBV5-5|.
CASSRGQGSYEQYF
TGTGCCAGCAGCCGAGGCCAGGGTTCCTACGAGCAGTACTTC
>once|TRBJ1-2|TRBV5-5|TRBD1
CASSFRLGQGSNYGYTF
TGTGCCAGCAGCTTCCGACTCGGACAGGGCTCTAACTATGGCTACACCTTC
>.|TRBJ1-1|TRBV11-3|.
CASSPGTAENTEAFF
TGTGCCAGCAGCCCTGGGACGGCAGAGAACACTGAAGCTTTCTTT
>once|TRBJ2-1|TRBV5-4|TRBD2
CASSSEDGGAQFF
TGTGCCAGCAGCTCGGAGGACGGGGGGGCCCAGTTCTTC
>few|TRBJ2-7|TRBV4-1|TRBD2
CASSPPTSGEQYF
TGCGCCAGCAGCCCACCGACTAGCGGCGAGCAGTACTTC
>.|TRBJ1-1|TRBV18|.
CASSPTSILNTEAFF
TGTGCCAGCTCACCAACGTCGATTCTGAACACTGAAGCTTTCTTT
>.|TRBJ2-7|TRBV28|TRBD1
CASSSSGQGIHEQYF
TGTGCCAGCAGTTCATCGGGACAGGGTATCCACGAGCAGTACTTC
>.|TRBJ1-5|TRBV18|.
CASTEGLNQPQHF
TGTGCCAGCACCGAGGGCTTGAATCAGCCCCAGCATTTT
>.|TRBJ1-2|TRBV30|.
CAWATNYGYTF
TGTGCCTGGGCTACTAACTATGGCTACACCTTC
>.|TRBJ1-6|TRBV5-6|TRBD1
CASSPGQGQRIPLHF
TGTGCCAGCAGCCCGGGACAGGGGCAGAGGATACCCCTCCACTTT
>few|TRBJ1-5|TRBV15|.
CATSRDFSNQPQHF
TGTGCCACCAGCAGAGATTTTAGCAATCAGCCCCAGCATTTT
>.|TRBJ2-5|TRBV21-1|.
CASRDYWDRSQETQYF
TGTGCCAGCAGGGACTACTGGGACAGGTCCCAAGAGACCCAGTACTTC
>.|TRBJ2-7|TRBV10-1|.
CASRSTGLQGF
TGCGCCAGCAGGTCGACCGGTCTTCAGGGCTTC
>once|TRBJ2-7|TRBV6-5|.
CASSYSGLQNEQYF
TGTGCCAGCAGTTACAGTGGACTACAAAACGAGCAGTACTTC
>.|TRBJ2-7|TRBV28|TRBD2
CASSRGGHRSHPYEQYF
TGTGCCAGCAGCCGGGGGGGACACCGGTCCCATCCCTACGAGCAGTACTTC
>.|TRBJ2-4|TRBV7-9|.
CASSLTLRGKNIQYF
TGTGCCAGCAGCTTAACCCTTCGTGGCAAAAACATTCAGTACTTC
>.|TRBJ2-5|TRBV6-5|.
CASSYGGTDQETQYF
TGTGCCAGCAGTTACGGAGGGACGGACCAAGAGACCCAGTACTTC
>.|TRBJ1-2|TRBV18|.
CASSHPRYGYTF
TGTGCCAGCTCGCACCCTCGCTATGGCTACACCTTC
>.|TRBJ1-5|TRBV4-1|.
CASSQGGVGQPQHF
TGCGCCAGCAGCCAAGGGGGAGTTGGACAGCCCCAGCATTTT
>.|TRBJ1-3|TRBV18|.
CASSPVGIAGNTIYF
TGTGCCAGCTCGCCGGTGGGGATAGCTGGAAACACCATATATTTT
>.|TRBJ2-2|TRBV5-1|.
CASSLPRGGGRTGELFF
TGCGCCAGCAGCTTGCCCCGTGGGGGGGGCCGAACCGGGGAGCTGTTTTTT
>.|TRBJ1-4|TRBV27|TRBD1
CASSPWTGAGSEKLFF
TGTGCCAGCAGTCCATGGACAGGGGCGGGAAGTGAAAAACTGTTTTTT
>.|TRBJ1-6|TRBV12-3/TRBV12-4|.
CASSLGGNSPLHF
TGTGCCAGCTCCCTAGGGGGGAATTCACCCCTCCACTTT
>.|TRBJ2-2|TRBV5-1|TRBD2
CASSGGAGELFF
TGCGCCAGCAGCGGGGGGGCCGGGGAGCTGTTTTTT
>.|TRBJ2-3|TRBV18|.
CASSLSTDTQYF
TGTGCCAGCTCCCTTAGCACAGATACGCAGTATTTT
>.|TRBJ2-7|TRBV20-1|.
CSASSGSSYEQYF
TGCAGTGCTAGTAGCGGTAGCTCCTACGAGCAGTACTTC
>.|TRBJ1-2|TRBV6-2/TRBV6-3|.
CASSYPRGYTF
TGTGCCAGCAGTTACCCTCGTGGCTACACCTTC